The 2 T cell receptor beta chains listed next were all sequenced from one sample in a study of CD8+CD57+ T cells in acquired aplastic anemia. Profiling that covered TCR beta VDJ and CDR3 relied on genomic DNA as its template. A single record per CDR3 protein comes from TCRdb applying MiXCR to the reads. There are under 250,000 distinct CDR3 sequences in the sample; 65% occur only once, and around 58% lies in the top ten. Patients picked for sequencing had shown CD8+CD57+ cell expansion detected by flow cytometry. The specimen sequenced was sorted CD4+, CD8+, or CD8+CD57+ T cells (not recorded which) from PBMCs. These receptors originate from a human donor with aplastic anemia.

Written as DNA, the CDR3 is TGTGCCATCAGGCCTGAGGGAGGAGAGACCCAGTACTTC. Its translation: CAIRPEGGETQYF. The chain carries TRBV10-3 and TRBJ2-5; the D gene is possibly TRBD2 (6 bases). Trimming took 6 bases from V and 4 from J, leaving 12 bases between them. From germline, CDR1 is ENHRY and CDR2 SYGVKD. The CDR3 totals 13 residues.

This clonotype came up once. This sequence joins TRBV20-1 and TRBJ2-7, with 10 bases fitting TRBD2. The CDR3 runs to 15 residues. Germline values: CDR1 DFQATT, CDR2 SNEGSKA (reference sequence). After removal of 5 bases from V and 1 base from J, the junction contained 8 bases not matched to a gene. The CDR3 loop reads CSARSGGADSYEQYF. The DNA of the CDR3 is TGCAGTGCTCGAAGCGGGGGGGCTGATTCCTACGAGCAGTACTTC.